A selection of T cell receptor beta chains follows, all from one sample in a study of T cell repertoires in cytomegalovirus infection. TCRdb processed the reads anew with MiXCR; each CDR3 protein has one entry. The data contain 900,000 to 950,000 distinct CDR3 sequences, more than 25% of them singletons. Which antigens these TCRs recognize remains unknown. Here the sequenced sample was cultured CD8+ T cells from PBMCs, taken from culture after CMV antigen stimulation. These receptor sequences come from a human donor in good health (CMV status not recorded). Some clones in this sample may be carry-over from other donors' samples. The CDR3 runs from the conserved cysteine through the conserved F or W. The D gene is left open where the match is weak. Some rows mark clone size as missing; the rest say once, few, many or name a class of expanded clone.

clone_size	v_call	j_call	d_call	cdr3_length	cdr3_aa	cdr3_nt
few	TRBV6-6	TRBJ2-3	.	18	CASSYIRLAGGETDTQYF	TGTGCCAGCAGTTACATCCGGCTGGCGGGTGGGGAGACAGATACGCAGTATTTT
.	TRBV5-1	TRBJ2-3	.	15	CASSLEMGVTDTQYF	TGCGCCAGCAGCTTGGAAATGGGTGTCACAGATACGCAGTATTTT
.	TRBV4-1	TRBJ2-1	.	17	CASSQIRDKSSYNEQFF	TGCGCCAGCAGCCAGATCAGGGACAAGAGCTCCTACAATGAGCAGTTCTTC
.	TRBV5-1	TRBJ2-7	.	14	CASSQGQFTYEQYF	TGCGCCAGCAGCCAAGGACAATTTACCTACGAGCAGTACTTC
few	TRBV6-5	TRBJ2-2	TRBD1	18	CASSYFTTGTGDTGELFF	TGTGCCAGCAGTTATTTCACCACCGGGACAGGGGACACCGGGGAGCTGTTTTTT
many	TRBV7-9	TRBJ2-3	TRBD2	15	CASTKAGGPTDTQYF	TGTGCCAGCACAAAAGCGGGGGGACCCACAGATACGCAGTATTTT
many	TRBV12-3/TRBV12-4	TRBJ2-3	.	14	CASIYGTSTDTQYF	TGTGCCAGCATATACGGAACTAGCACAGATACGCAGTATTTT
.	TRBV20-1	TRBJ2-1	TRBD2	14	CSARASGGPGEQFF	TGCAGTGCTAGAGCCAGCGGGGGGCCGGGTGAGCAGTTCTTC
few	TRBV7-9	TRBJ1-6	.	19	CASSLTQGLRAVYNSPLHF	TGTGCCAGCAGCTTAACTCAAGGGTTAAGGGCCGTTTACAATTCACCCCTCCACTTT
few	TRBV6-2/TRBV6-3	TRBJ1-1	.	15	CASLEMWGTNTEAFF	TGTGCCAGCTTGGAGATGTGGGGGACTAACACTGAAGCTTTCTTT
few	TRBV6-5	TRBJ1-2	.	14	CASSYLGRNYGYTF	TGTGCCAGCAGTTACCTAGGACGGAACTATGGCTACACCTTC
.	TRBV7-6	TRBJ2-1	TRBD2	15	CASSLSSGGAGEQFF	TGTGCCAGCAGCTTAAGCAGCGGGGGGGCTGGAGAGCAGTTCTTC
.	TRBV6-2/TRBV6-3	TRBJ1-1	.	15	CASSYGGRVNTEAFF	TGTGCCAGCAGTTACGGGGGACGTGTCAACACTGAAGCTTTCTTT
.	TRBV27	TRBJ2-1	.	14	CASTWQGDNNEQFF	TGTGCCAGCACGTGGCAGGGAGACAACAATGAGCAGTTCTTC
.	TRBV4-3	TRBJ1-2	.	15	CASSQEALANYGYTF	TGCGCCAGCAGCCAAGAGGCCCTCGCTAACTATGGCTACACCTTC
.	TRBV19	TRBJ1-1	.	14	CASSIPDSDTEAFF	TGTGCCAGTAGTATTCCGGACAGCGACACTGAAGCTTTCTTT
.	TRBV20-1	TRBJ1-2	.	16	CSARDSSGQEEDGYTF	TGCAGTGCTAGAGACTCCTCGGGGCAAGAGGAGGATGGCTACACCTTC
few	TRBV11-2	TRBJ2-5	.	16	CASSRLSGGDQETQYF	TGTGCCAGCAGCCGCCTCTCGGGCGGGGATCAAGAGACCCAGTACTTC
few	TRBV7-6	TRBJ2-6	TRBD2	18	CASSSASGAYSGANVLTF	TGTGCCAGCAGCTCCGCTAGCGGGGCCTACTCTGGGGCCAACGTCCTGACTTTC
many	TRBV7-8	TRBJ2-3	.	15	CASSLGAEPTDTQYF	TGTGCCAGCAGCTTAGGGGCGGAGCCCACAGATACGCAGTATTTT
few	TRBV12-3/TRBV12-4	TRBJ2-3	TRBD1	15	CASSRTGEATDTQYF	TGTGCCAGCAGTAGGACAGGGGAGGCCACAGATACGCAGTATTTT
few	TRBV27	TRBJ2-7	.	14	CASSLSPPDYEQYF	TGTGCCAGCAGTTTATCCCCTCCGGACTACGAGCAGTACTTC
few	TRBV29-1	TRBJ2-5	.	14	CSVEVGDLGETQYF	TGCAGCGTTGAAGTGGGGGACTTGGGGGAGACCCAGTACTTC
few	TRBV10-3	TRBJ2-2	.	15	CAISTFDPYTGELFF	TGTGCCATCAGTACATTCGACCCTTACACCGGGGAGCTGTTTTTT
.	TRBV7-8	TRBJ1-5	.	14	CAGSEDSLNQPQHF	TGTGCCGGCAGCGAGGACAGCCTCAATCAGCCCCAGCATTTT
.	TRBV11-2	TRBJ2-3	.	13	CASSYQMADTQYF	TGTGCCAGCAGCTATCAGATGGCAGATACGCAGTATTTT
many	TRBV28	TRBJ1-5	TRBD1	17	CASSSGQGAFRNQPQHF	TGTGCCAGCAGTTCAGGACAGGGGGCATTCCGCAATCAGCCCCAGCATTTT
few	TRBV6-2/TRBV6-3	TRBJ2-7	.	14	CASTLVLGSYEQYF	TGTGCCAGCACCCTCGTGCTGGGATCCTACGAGCAGTACTTC
many	TRBV7-8	TRBJ1-1	TRBD1	13	CASSLTGDREAFF	TGTGCCAGCAGCTTAACGGGGGACAGGGAAGCTTTCTTT
many	TRBV13	TRBJ2-5	.	15	CASSLKGGGQETQYF	TGTGCCAGCAGCTTAAAGGGAGGTGGGCAAGAGACCCAGTACTTC
.	TRBV7-9	TRBJ2-1	TRBD1	14	CASSPGTGSGEQFF	TGTGCCAGCAGCCCAGGGACAGGGTCGGGTGAGCAGTTCTTC
medium-sized	TRBV7-9	TRBJ2-5	TRBD1	15	CASSTRQGSGETQYF	TGTGCCAGCAGCACCCGACAGGGTAGTGGAGAGACCCAGTACTTC
.	TRBV27	TRBJ2-3	TRBD2	16	CANSKLSGGATDTQYF	TGTGCCAACAGTAAATTGAGCGGGGGGGCGACAGATACGCAGTATTTT
.	TRBV9	TRBJ2-3	.	14	CASNAGTSTDTQYF	TGTGCCAGCAATGCAGGGACTAGCACAGATACGCAGTATTTT
few	TRBV7-9	TRBJ1-2	.	15	CASSSRAGTNYGYTF	TGTGCCAGCAGCTCCCGCGCAGGAACTAACTATGGCTACACCTTC
many	TRBV7-2	TRBJ2-5	.	16	CASSPRPDGGAGTQYF	TGTGCCAGCAGCCCACGGCCAGATGGCGGCGCGGGGACCCAGTACTTC
few	TRBV28	TRBJ1-1	.	12	CASSIFGTEAFF	TGTGCCAGCAGTATTTTTGGGACTGAAGCTTTCTTT
many	TRBV7-2	TRBJ2-5	.	13	CASSYPGSETQYF	TGTGCCAGCAGCTACCCCGGGAGTGAGACCCAGTACTTC
.	TRBV6-1	TRBJ1-6	TRBD1	14	CASRGGDYNSPLHF	TGTGCCAGCAGAGGGGGCGACTATAATTCACCCCTCCACTTT
many	TRBV6-6	TRBJ2-1	.	16	CASSYGAYGDYNEQFF	TGTGCCAGCAGTTACGGTGCCTACGGGGACTACAATGAGCAGTTCTTC
.	TRBV12-5	TRBJ1-1	.	12	CASGPGGQEAFF	TGTGCTAGTGGCCCGGGTGGACAGGAAGCTTTCTTT
.	TRBV27	TRBJ1-1	.	15	CASTPWGVGNTEAFF	TGTGCCAGCACCCCTTGGGGGGTGGGGAACACTGAAGCTTTCTTT
.	TRBV7-9	TRBJ1-6	TRBD1	12	CANTQGGSPLHF	TGTGCCAACACCCAGGGGGGTTCACCCCTCCACTTT
.	TRBV20-1	TRBJ2-2	TRBD2	16	CSANSGGLRYTGELFF	TGCAGTGCTAATAGCGGGGGCCTCCGATACACCGGGGAGCTGTTTTTT
once	TRBV5-5	TRBJ1-5	.	18	CASSPRGFLDSANQPQHF	TGTGCCAGCAGCCCGCGAGGTTTCTTGGACAGCGCCAATCAGCCCCAGCATTTT
few	TRBV7-9	TRBJ1-5	.	13	CASEGENNQPQHF	TGTGCCTCTGAGGGGGAGAACAATCAGCCCCAGCATTTT
few	TRBV9	TRBJ1-1	.	15	CASSESGASNTEAFF	TGTGCCAGCAGCGAGAGCGGGGCTTCGAACACTGAAGCTTTCTTT
few	TRBV19	TRBJ2-2	.	19	CASTNSGYTTSSNTGELFF	TGTGCCAGCACAAATTCGGGTTACACCACATCATCCAACACCGGGGAGCTGTTTTTT
.	TRBV7-9	TRBJ2-1	.	15	CASRDDRSSYNEQFF	TGTGCCAGCAGAGACGACAGGAGCTCCTACAATGAGCAGTTCTTC
.	TRBV7-9	TRBJ2-3	.	14	CASSSPGSTDTQYF	TGTGCCAGCAGCTCCCCGGGGAGCACAGATACGCAGTATTTT
.	TRBV4-1	TRBJ2-1	TRBD2	18	CASSPRLGGGAPYNEQFF	TGCGCCAGCAGCCCTCGACTGGGCGGGGGGGCCCCCTACAATGAGCAGTTCTTC
.	TRBV6-5	TRBJ1-2	.	14	CASRPMDSRYGYTF	TGTGCCAGCAGACCTATGGACAGCCGCTATGGCTACACCTTC
.	TRBV6-1	TRBJ2-7	TRBD2	15	CASSAGTSGGTEQYF	TGTGCCAGCAGTGCCGGGACTAGCGGGGGTACCGAGCAGTACTTC
few	TRBV12-5	TRBJ1-2	TRBD1	13	CASGFGTGRGYTF	TGTGCTAGTGGTTTTGGGACAGGGAGGGGCTACACCTTC
few	TRBV5-6	TRBJ2-1	TRBD1	14	CASSTGTGFNEQFF	TGTGCCAGCAGCACCGGGACAGGGTTCAATGAGCAGTTCTTC
many	TRBV7-6	TRBJ1-1	.	13	CASSPRGRTEAFF	TGTGCCAGCAGCCCCCGGGGACGCACTGAAGCTTTCTTT
.	TRBV24-1	TRBJ1-2	.	12	CATSVENYGYTF	TGTGCCACCAGTGTTGAGAACTATGGCTACACCTTC
many	TRBV7-6	TRBJ1-2	TRBD1	15	CASSQRQGEYYGYTF	TGTGCCAGCAGCCAAAGACAGGGAGAGTACTATGGCTACACCTTC
.	TRBV7-3	TRBJ2-5	.	13	CASSLNLRETQYF	TGTGCCAGCAGCTTAAATCTGAGGGAGACCCAGTACTTC
.	TRBV28	TRBJ1-6	.	15	CASSWARVYNSPLHF	TGTGCCAGCAGTTGGGCCAGGGTCTATAATTCACCCCTCCACTTT